The rows below give T cell receptor beta chains drawn from one sample of a study of blood T cell repertoires in COVID-19. Sequencing was performed with immunoSEQ multiplex PCR; in TCRdb, only in-frame clones are kept and a portion is missing. Among about 400,000 clones listed, about nine tenths were seen once. The sequenced sample was PBMCs or T cells enriched from blood (not recorded which). The receptors originated from a woman aged 30 to 39 who had recovered from COVID-19. The CDR3 runs from the conserved cysteine through the conserved F or W. The order of the fields is V gene, J gene, D gene, clone size, CDR3 DNA, CDR3 protein. D genes are given only for firm matches. Expanded clones are given a class, and other clones once, few, many or no size at all.

V: TRBV27; J: TRBJ2-1; D: TRBD1; size: -; DNA: TGTGCCAGCAGTCTTCGGGGGCGGACACTACAGGGGGCGGGTTACAATGAGCAGTTCTTC; CDR3: CASSLRGRTLQGAGYNEQFF
V: TRBV5-1; J: TRBJ2-2; D: TRBD2; size: few; DNA: TGCGCCAGCAGCGCCCGACTAGCCCGGGACCCTACCGGGGAGCTGTTTTTT; CDR3: CASSARLARDPTGELFF
V: TRBV9; J: TRBJ1-5; D: -; size: -; DNA: TGTGCCAGCAGCAAATTTGGGGGTCTCGGGGGTGAGCCCCAGCATTTT; CDR3: CASSKFGGLGGEPQHF
V: TRBV2; J: TRBJ2-2; D: -; size: -; DNA: TGTGCCAGCAGTGATCGTATCGGGGAGCTGTTTTTT; CDR3: CASSDRIGELFF
V: TRBV19; J: TRBJ1-2; D: -; size: -; DNA: TGTGCCACTAGGGATCCGGGGGAGTTCTACTATGGCTACACCTTC; CDR3: CATRDPGEFYYGYTF
V: TRBV19; J: TRBJ2-1; D: TRBD2; size: -; DNA: TGTGCCAGTAGTTCAAAACTAGCGGGAGGGATATACAATGAGCAGTTCTTC; CDR3: CASSSKLAGGIYNEQFF
V: TRBV18; J: TRBJ2-7; D: TRBD1; size: -; DNA: TGTGCCAGCTCACAGGGGGCCGCCTACGAGCAGTACTTC; CDR3: CASSQGAAYEQYF
V: TRBV5-1; J: TRBJ1-2; D: TRBD1; size: -; DNA: TGCGCCAGCAATAGGGACAGGGGTTTTGGCTACACCTTC; CDR3: CASNRDRGFGYTF
V: TRBV7-2; J: TRBJ2-5; D: TRBD2; size: once; DNA: TGTGCCAGCAGCTTAGCGCTGACTAGCGGGGGGACGACCCAGGGGACCCAGTACTTC; CDR3: CASSLALTSGGTTQGTQYF
V: TRBV6-4; J: TRBJ2-2; D: -; size: -; DNA: TGTGCCAGCCCCGGGGCCCGGACAGAGAGCCTTGAGGACACCGGGGAGCTGTTTTTT; CDR3: CASPGARTESLEDTGELFF
V: TRBV20-1; J: TRBJ1-1; D: -; size: -; DNA: TGCAGTGCTAGTCGAGACTTCACCCCGAACACTGAAGCTTTCTTT; CDR3: CSASRDFTPNTEAFF
V: TRBV19; J: TRBJ2-7; D: -; size: few; DNA: TGTGCCAGTAGTATACAGGGTATTCAGAGTGAGCAGTACTTC; CDR3: CASSIQGIQSEQYF
V: TRBV12-3/TRBV12-4; J: TRBJ1-2; D: TRBD1; size: -; DNA: TGTGCCAGCAGTTTGGGACAGCCCTATGGCTACACCTTC; CDR3: CASSLGQPYGYTF
V: TRBV28; J: TRBJ2-1; D: TRBD2; size: -; DNA: TGTGCCAGCCAACCGGGACTAGCGAACAATGAGCAGTTCTTC; CDR3: CASQPGLANNEQFF
V: TRBV18; J: TRBJ1-5; D: -; size: -; DNA: TGTGCCAGCCGTAAACAGGGTGACCAGCCCCAGCATTTT; CDR3: CASRKQGDQPQHF
V: TRBV5-4; J: TRBJ2-1; D: TRBD2; size: -; DNA: TGTGCCAGCAGGATGACTAGCGGGACTCCAGGTGAGCAGTTCTTC; CDR3: CASRMTSGTPGEQFF
V: TRBV5-1; J: TRBJ2-7; D: -; size: -; DNA: TGCGCCAGCAGCTTGGGTGGAGGGCTCTACGAGCAGTACTTC; CDR3: CASSLGGGLYEQYF
V: TRBV5-1; J: TRBJ2-1; D: TRBD2; size: -; DNA: TGCGCCAGCAGCTTGGGACTAGCGGGAGTGGGTGAGCAGTTCTTC; CDR3: CASSLGLAGVGEQFF
V: TRBV28; J: TRBJ1-4; D: -; size: once; DNA: TGTGCCAGCAGTCCCTCCCTACAGGGAACTAATGAAAAACTGTTTTTT; CDR3: CASSPSLQGTNEKLFF
V: TRBV3-1/TRBV3-2; J: TRBJ2-7; D: TRBD1; size: few; DNA: TGTGCCAGCAGGGAACAGGGGGCAAGGTCTAGCGAGCAGTACTTC; CDR3: CASREQGARSSEQYF
V: TRBV6-6; J: TRBJ1-3; D: -; size: -; DNA: TGTGCCAGCCTGGGCCCGAACACCATATATTTT; CDR3: CASLGPNTIYF
V: TRBV28; J: TRBJ1-3; D: TRBD1; size: -; DNA: TGTGCCAGCAGCCGCCTGGGAGGACAGGGTCGAGTCACCATATATTTT; CDR3: CASSRLGGQGRVTIYF
V: TRBV4-1; J: TRBJ1-3; D: -; size: -; DNA: TGCGCCAGCAGCCAAGACCCCGGCGGGGCTGGAAACACCATATATTTT; CDR3: CASSQDPGGAGNTIYF
V: TRBV20-1; J: TRBJ2-5; D: TRBD2; size: -; DNA: TGCAGTGCTAGTACGGGACTAGCACAGACCCAGTACTTC; CDR3: CSASTGLAQTQYF
V: TRBV7-9; J: TRBJ2-1; D: TRBD1; size: -; DNA: TGTGCCAGCAGCTTCCCACAGGGGGCGCGTCGCTCCAATGAGCAGTTCTTC; CDR3: CASSFPQGARRSNEQFF
V: TRBV3-1/TRBV3-2; J: TRBJ2-6; D: -; size: -; DNA: TGTGCCAGCAGCCAAGATCCATGGACAGCTAACTCTGGGGCCAACGTCCTGACTTTC; CDR3: CASSQDPWTANSGANVLTF
V: TRBV30; J: TRBJ2-7; D: TRBD1; size: -; DNA: TGTGCCTGGAGTGCCGGTCCCGGACAGGGTGTCTACGAGCAGTACTTC; CDR3: CAWSAGPGQGVYEQYF
V: TRBV4-1; J: TRBJ1-3; D: TRBD1; size: -; DNA: TGCGCCAGAGGACAGGGGAGACACACCATATATTTT; CDR3: CARGQGRHTIYF
V: TRBV7-9; J: TRBJ1-3; D: -; size: -; DNA: TGTGCCAGCAGCTTCGGCCTCCTCGGGGGAAACACCATATATTTT; CDR3: CASSFGLLGGNTIYF
V: TRBV7-9; J: TRBJ2-2; D: TRBD1; size: few; DNA: TGTGCCAGCAGCTTGGGGACAGGGAGGTCCGGGGAGCTGTTTTTT; CDR3: CASSLGTGRSGELFF
V: TRBV18; J: TRBJ1-1; D: -; size: -; DNA: TGTGCCAGCCAACAGGACATGAACACTGAAGCTTTCTTT; CDR3: CASQQDMNTEAFF
V: TRBV29-1; J: TRBJ2-5; D: TRBD1; size: -; DNA: TGCAGCGTTGTAGGCCAGGGGGCAGAAGAGACCCAGTACTTC; CDR3: CSVVGQGAEETQYF
V: TRBV5-6; J: TRBJ1-2; D: -; size: few; DNA: TGTGCCAGCAGCTTCAGGGCTGGCTATGGCTACACCTTC; CDR3: CASSFRAGYGYTF
V: TRBV5-1; J: TRBJ1-3; D: -; size: -; DNA: TGCGCCAGCAGGACTGACTCCACCATATATTTT; CDR3: CASRTDSTIYF
V: TRBV10-3; J: TRBJ2-7; D: TRBD2; size: once; DNA: TGTGCCATCAGTGAACTAGCGGGAGAGCAGCAGTACTTC; CDR3: CAISELAGEQQYF
V: TRBV10-3; J: TRBJ1-1; D: -; size: -; DNA: TGTGCCATCAGTGAACAGGGATTGAGGGACACTGAAGCTTTCTTT; CDR3: CAISEQGLRDTEAFF
V: TRBV5-6; J: TRBJ1-2; D: -; size: -; DNA: TGTGCCAGCAGCTTGGGAGGTAATGGCTACACCTTC; CDR3: CASSLGGNGYTF
V: TRBV7-3; J: TRBJ1-1; D: TRBD1; size: -; DNA: TGTGCCAGCAGCATCACAGGGGTATCTGAAGCTTTCTTT; CDR3: CASSITGVSEAFF
V: TRBV5-1; J: TRBJ2-7; D: TRBD2; size: -; DNA: TGCGCCAGCACCCTTCTTAGCGGGGCTAAAAGTTACGAGCAGTACTTC; CDR3: CASTLLSGAKSYEQYF
V: TRBV28; J: TRBJ1-5; D: -; size: -; DNA: TGTGCCAGCAGTAAGCGCGGGGTTGGGCAGCCCCAGCATTTT; CDR3: CASSKRGVGQPQHF
V: TRBV3-1/TRBV3-2; J: TRBJ2-1; D: TRBD2; size: few; DNA: TGTGCCAGCAGCCGGGGACTAGCGGGAGGGATGATCAATGAGCAGTTCTTC; CDR3: CASSRGLAGGMINEQFF
V: TRBV6-5; J: TRBJ1-5; D: TRBD1; size: -; DNA: TGTGCCAGCAGTACCACCGGGACAGGCAATCAGCCCCAGCATTTT; CDR3: CASSTTGTGNQPQHF
V: TRBV3-1/TRBV3-2; J: TRBJ1-3; D: -; size: once; DNA: TGTGCCAGCAGCTCAAACAGGGCTGGAAACACCATATATTTT; CDR3: CASSSNRAGNTIYF
V: TRBV18; J: TRBJ2-7; D: TRBD1; size: once; DNA: TGTGCCAGCTCTCTCGACAGGGGGTTCGAGCAGTACTTC; CDR3: CASSLDRGFEQYF
V: TRBV10-3; J: TRBJ1-1; D: TRBD1; size: -; DNA: TGTGCCATCAGTGATCCTAGACAGGGCCTAAACACTGAAGCTTTCTTT; CDR3: CAISDPRQGLNTEAFF
V: TRBV5-1; J: TRBJ1-2; D: -; size: -; DNA: TGCGCCAGCGGGCAGGTGAATGGTGGCTACACCTTC; CDR3: CASGQVNGGYTF
V: TRBV7-9; J: TRBJ2-5; D: TRBD2; size: -; DNA: TGTGCCAGCAGCTTAGTGACTAGCGGGAGGGCCGACCAAGAGACCCAGTACTTC; CDR3: CASSLVTSGRADQETQYF
V: TRBV7-9; J: TRBJ2-7; D: TRBD2; size: -; DNA: TGTGCCAGCAGCCCTCCCTCGGGAGGGGACTCCTACGAGCAGTACTTC; CDR3: CASSPPSGGDSYEQYF